The T cell receptor beta chain described here comes from a study of Graves' ophthalmopathy and Graves' hyperthyroidism. Study in general: Peripheral blood was gathered at first diagnosis, ahead of any treatment whatsoever. Study-level results: From stable hyperthyroidism, ophthalmopathy was separated by a 13-signature model with just under 90% sensitivity and 80% to 82% specificity.

This clonotype was picked up many times. Its target is unknown. For repertoire sequencing, the TCR beta CDR3 regions were amplified from RNA transcripts. After a first-round RT-PCR with HTBI primers, a second-round multiplex PCR was run. TCRdb re-called the multiplex PCR reads through MiXCR, storing one row per CDR3 protein. The sample gives approximately 210,000 distinct CDR3 sequences, 25% to 30% of which show up once; over 7.5% is in the top ten. The V end lost 5 bases, the J end lost 4 bases, and 17 bases lay between the germline ends. This CDR3 has 15 residues. In germline, CDR1 is SGHTA, CDR2 FQGNSA.

Sequencing was carried out using peripheral blood. This clonotype originated in a man aged 45-65 years with Graves' ophthalmopathy. The chain employs TRBV7-2 and TRBJ1-1; D gene uncertain. The CDR3 bases are TGTGCCAGCAGCGGCCTCGTGGGGATTCTCACTGAAGCTTTCTTT. It yields the protein CASSGLVGILTEAFF.